This passage covers 13 T cell receptor beta chains from one sample sequenced in a study of liver allograft versus peripheral blood T cells. Study-level background: Transplanted livers held T cell receptor repertoires, and these were compared with repertoires in recipients' peripheral blood.

TCRdb reprocessed the reads with MiXCR, giving one entry per CDR3 protein. The table shows over a thousand distinct CDR3 sequences, with about 10% occurring only once. Every receptor here comes from a human patient who had a liver transplant. Certain T cells may be donor cells from the graft.

This clonotype is medium-sized in the sample. The V and J genes are TRBV28 and TRBJ1-2; 7 positions agree with TRBD1. CDR3 length: 16 residues. The V gene's germline CDR1 is MDHEN and CDR2 SYDVKM. J lost 4 bases, V lost 7 bases, and 15 bases had no gene match. The chain's CDR3 is CASTETGGQMFYGYTF. The CDR3, as DNA: TGTGCCAGCACCGAAACCGGGGGACAGATGTTCTATGGCTACACCTTC.

This clonotype qualifies as medium-sized (0.01 to 0.1%). V gene TRBV19 combines with J gene TRBJ2-7; 13 bases agree with TRBD2. Germline CDR1 is LNHDA and CDR2 is SQIVND (reference sequence). This CDR3 has 15 amino acids. V lost 5 bases to trimming and J lost 2 bases; unmatched junction nucleotides: 3. The CDR3 DNA sequence: TGTGCCAGTAGTGAAGGACTAGCGGGAGCCTACGAGCAGTACTTC. As protein: CASSEGLAGAYEQYF.

This clonotype rates as large. This chain uses TRBV15 with TRBJ1-6, with D possibly matching TRBD1 (5 bases). The CDR3 extends over 16 amino acids. Trimming shortened V by 0 bases and J by 7 bases, and 13 bases separated the two germline ends. The germline V gene has CDR1 LNHNV and CDR2 YYDKDF (reference sequence). DNA for the CDR3: TGTGCCACCAGCAGAGATAGGGACGTAGGAAATTCACCCCTCCACTTT. This codes for CATSRDRDVGNSPLHF.

This clonotype was detected only a few times. The chain combines TRBV7-9 with TRBJ1-3; D call uncertain. Germline values: CDR1 SEHNR, CDR2 FQNEAQ (reference sequence). Trimming removed 1 base at V and 2 bases at J, with 12 bases between. CDR3 length equals 16 residues. CDR3 loop: CASSLGPETTGNTIYF. CDR3 coding DNA: TGTGCCAGCAGCTTAGGCCCAGAGACTACTGGAAACACCATATATTTT.

This clonotype is large (0.1 to 1%) within its sample. V and J are TRBV6-2 or TRBV6-3 and TRBJ1-2; D gene ambiguous. The germline CDR1 and CDR2 sequences are MNHEY and SVGEGT. Trimming pared 5 bases from V and 0 bases from J, leaving 7 bases between. This CDR3 is built from 13 residues. CDR3: CASSVGANYGYTF. In DNA, the CDR3 is TGTGCCAGCAGTGTGGGTGCTAACTATGGCTACACCTTC.

The CDR3 protein is CASSHSQEAFF. The CDR3 DNA sequence: TGTGCCAGCAGCCATTCACAAGAAGCTTTCTTT. The chain employs TRBV3-1 and TRBJ1-1; D ambiguous. The germline V gene encodes CDR1 LGHDT and CDR2 YNNKEL (reference sequence). The V gene lost 3 bases and the J gene lost 8 bases, with 7 bases spanning the gap. This CDR3 has 11 residues.

V usage is TRBV19 and J usage is TRBJ2-1, with 11 nucleotides matching TRBD1. Germline assignment: CDR1 LNHDA and CDR2 SQIVND (reference sequence). CDR3 length equals 13 residues. V was clipped by 9 bases and J by 9 bases; unmatched bases: 7. CDR3 in amino acids: CASRDRGIGEQFF. Written as DNA, the CDR3 is TGTGCCAGCCGGGACAGGGGGATAGGTGAGCAGTTCTTC.

By proportion, this clonotype is medium-sized. V and J are TRBV9 and TRBJ1-3; D is uncertain. The CDR3 sequence is 17 residues long. The germline V and J ends were trimmed by 2 bases and 0 bases, with 15 bases remaining between them. Germline loops: CDR1 SGDLS, CDR2 YYNGEE. The CDR3 protein is CASSVFPDPSSGNTIYF. The CDR3 DNA reads TGTGCCAGCAGCGTCTTCCCGGACCCGAGCTCTGGAAACACCATATATTTT. The full variable domain, completed using reference TRBV9 and TRBJ1-3, is DSGVTQTPKHLITATGQRVTLRCSPRSGDLSVYWYQQSLDQGLQFLIQYYNGEERAKGNILERFSAQQFPDLHSELNLSSLELGDSALYFCASSVFPDPSSGNTIYFGEGSWLTVV.

This clonotype is judged large (0.1 to 1%). The chain recombines TRBV27 with TRBJ2-7, with no clear D. The CDR3 has 13 residues. Germline CDR1 MNHEY, CDR2 SMNVEV (reference sequence). Trimming left V 3 bases short and J 2 bases short, with 8 bases between. The CDR3 is CASSFGLTYEQYF. The CDR3 nucleotides read TGTGCCAGCAGTTTTGGGCTGACCTACGAGCAGTACTTC.

Of note for this clonotype: Only one base separates this from a far larger clonotype, so it likely reflects a read error. The chain combines TRBV6-6 with TRBJ1-4; 7 positions match TRBD1. The V gene's germline CDR1 is MNHNY and CDR2 SVGAGI (reference sequence). CDR3 length equals 16 residues. The CDR3 here is CASSEATTGEGEKLSF. Written as DNA, the CDR3 is TGTGCCAGCAGTGAAGCAACTACAGGGGAAGGTGAAAAACTGTCTTTT.

This clonotype is medium-sized in the sample. V and J are TRBV20-1 and TRBJ1-5, with 8 positions matching TRBD1. The CDR3 has 12 amino acids. V was clipped by 6 bases and J by 4 bases; unmatched bases: 2. The germline gives CDR1 DFQATT, CDR2 SNEGSKA (reference sequence). This chain's CDR3 is CSARQGNQPQHF. CDR3 nucleotides: TGCAGTGCCCGACAGGGGAATCAGCCCCAGCATTTT.

This clonotype is large by share. The chain has TRBV24-1 and TRBJ2-1; 9 positions match TRBD2. Germline V gene sequence: CDR1 KGHDR, CDR2 SFDVKD. V shed 7 bases, J shed 6 bases, and the junction held 9 bases outside the gene matches. The CDR3 sequence is 15 residues long. The CDR3 spells CATSRGGRARNEQFF. In DNA form, the CDR3 reads TGTGCCACCAGCCGCGGCGGGAGGGCCCGCAATGAGCAGTTCTTC.

This clonotype is medium-sized. V usage is TRBV6-1 and J usage is TRBJ2-5, with D uncertain. V lost 2 bases to trimming and J lost 5 bases, with 3 bases between them. Germline CDR1 is MNHNS and CDR2 is SASEGT. CDR3 length: 11 residues. This CDR3 is CASSEMETQYF. CDR3 nucleotide sequence: TGTGCCAGCAGTGAAATGGAGACCCAGTACTTC.